Below, 13 T cell receptor beta chains from the same sample are listed, as sequenced in a study of cytomegalovirus exposure and HLA in healthy donors. It was with 60 Vbeta and 13 Jbeta primers that the PCR ran. The table came from immunoSEQ multiplex PCR; TCRdb's copy has only in-frame clones and leaves some out. The sample has around 130,000 clones, over 60% seen once. The sequencing sample was made of PBMCs. Source of these receptors: a human donor in good health.

V and J are TRBV7-9 and TRBJ2-1, with a possible D match to TRBD2 (5 bases). This CDR3 is built from 15 residues. Trimming removed 6 bases from V and 8 bases from J, with 20 bases in between. Germline CDR1 SEHNR, CDR2 FQNEAQ (reference sequence). CDR3: CASRPRVGGFDEQFF. CDR3 DNA: TGTGCCAGCAGACCTAGGGTAGGCGGGTTTGATGAGCAGTTCTTC. The full variable domain, rest sourced from reference TRBV7-9 and TRBJ2-1, is DTGVSQNPRHKITKRGQNVTFRCDPISEHNRLYWYRQTLGQGPEFLTYFQNEAQLEKSRLLSDRFSAERPKGSFSTLEIQRTEQGDSAMYLCASRPRVGGFDEQFFGPGTRLTVL.

The rearrangement joins TRBV19 to TRBJ2-1, with 11 nucleotides matching TRBD2. The length of the CDR3 is 16 residues. With 10 bases clipped from V and 7 bases from J, the junction kept 15 bases outside the gene matches. Germline V gene data show CDR1 as LNHDA and CDR2 as SQIVND (reference sequence). Written as DNA, the CDR3 is TGTGCCACCACCTCGGACCGACTAGCGGGGAATAATGAGCAGTTCTTC. Residues: CATTSDRLAGNNEQFF.

The genes are TRBV5-6 and TRBJ2-3; TRBD2 matches 15 bases. The CDR3 runs 17 residues. Germline V gene data show CDR1 as SGHDT and CDR2 as YYEEEE. Trimming took 4 bases from V and 3 from J; bases not matched to a gene: 6. CDR3 amino acids: CASSRRTSGGVTDTQYF. CDR3 coding DNA: TGTGCCAGCAGCCGGCGGACTAGCGGGGGGGTAACAGATACGCAGTATTTT. Using reference TRBV5-6 and TRBJ2-3 for the parts outside the CDR3, the full variable domain is DAGVTQSPTHLIKTRGQQVTLRCSPKSGHDTVSWYQQALGQGPQFIFQYYEEEERQRGNFPDRFSGHQFPNYSSELNVNALLLGDSALYLCASSRRTSGGVTDTQYFGPGTRLTVL.

This clone showed up just a few times. The chain has TRBV25-1 and TRBJ1-1, with 8 bases fitting TRBD1. The CDR3 sequence is 16 residues long. Germline lookup yields CDR1 MGHDK and CDR2 SYGVNS. V shed 3 bases and J 8 bases; nucleotides not matched to a gene: 14. CDR3 nucleotide sequence: TGTGCCAGCAGTGACTTCTTCTTGCGGGACAGGCCCGAAGCTTTCTTT. Residues: CASSDFFLRDRPEAFF.

This chain links TRBV7-3 with TRBJ2-1; D call uncertain. The V gene lost 2 bases and the J gene lost 5 bases, with 10 bases spanning the gap. CDR3 length: 14 amino acids. The germline CDR1 and CDR2 sequences are SGHTA and FQGTGA. The CDR3 nucleotides are TGTGCCAGCAGCTTATCCCCAGGTAACAATGAGCAGTTCTTC. Protein: CASSLSPGNNEQFF.

Only a few counts were recorded for this clone. CDR3 loop: CASNPGGDPDTQYF. In DNA form, the CDR3 reads TGTGCCAGCAACCCTGGGGGGGATCCAGATACGCAGTATTTT. This rearrangement joins TRBV28 to TRBJ2-3, with 7 bases identical to TRBD2. V shed 7 bases and J 4 bases; nucleotides not matched to a gene: 8. This CDR3 is 14 amino acids long. The germline V gene encodes CDR1 MDHEN and CDR2 SYDVKM.

The rearrangement joins TRBV7-9 to TRBJ2-1; possibly TRBD2 for D (7 bases). Germline CDR1 reads SEHNR; CDR2 reads FQNEAQ (reference sequence). This CDR3 comprises 15 residues. V lost 1 base, J lost 6 bases, and 13 bases lay in between. The CDR3 DNA reads TGTGCCAGCAGCTTAGAGGGGGGGGTACCCAATGAGCAGTTCTTC. This gives the protein CASSLEGGVPNEQFF. The whole variable domain, filled in from reference TRBV7-9 and TRBJ2-1, reads DTGVSQNPRHKITKRGQNVTFRCDPISEHNRLYWYRQTLGQGPEFLTYFQNEAQLEKSRLLSDRFSAERPKGSFSTLEIQRTEQGDSAMYLCASSLEGGVPNEQFFGPGTRLTVL.

The chain has TRBV27 and TRBJ1-6; no definite D call. The CDR3 covers 13 residues. Trimming pared 2 bases from V and 7 bases from J, leaving 6 bases between. Per germline, CDR1 MNHEY and CDR2 SMNVEV (reference sequence). CDR3 in DNA: TGTGCCAGCAGTTTAAGGAGGAATTCACCCCTCCACTTT. As protein: CASSLRRNSPLHF.

V gene TRBV2 combines with J gene TRBJ2-7; D is unresolved. The CDR3 totals 15 residues. CDR1 is SNHLY, CDR2 FYNNEI, per germline. V lost 5 bases and J 2 bases, leaving 16 bases between the germline ends. The CDR3 loop is CASSSKKNPAYEQYF. The CDR3 nucleotides are TGTGCCAGCAGTTCGAAGAAGAATCCAGCCTACGAGCAGTACTTC.

This clone was counted once. The chain joins TRBV13 to TRBJ1-3; 7 bases map to TRBD1. The CDR3 length is 16 residues. CDR1 and CDR2 (germline): PRHDT, FYEKMQ (reference sequence). The V and J ends lost 5 bases and 3 bases, in that order; junction bases with no gene match: 10. For the CDR3, the DNA is TGTGCCAGCAGCGACCGACAGGGAAGAGGTGGAAACACCATATATTTT. Translation gives CASSDRQGRGGNTIYF.

This clone appeared once. Mismatch with germline at one junction end may stem from a read error. J is TRBJ1-2 and V is TRBV7-9; D gene uncertain. CDR3 length: 15 amino acids. Germline values: CDR1 SEHNR, CDR2 FQNEAQ (reference sequence). DNA of the CDR3: TGCGCCAGCAGCCAATCCCCTGGGAGTACCTATGGCTACACCTTC. This translates into CASSQSPGSTYGYTF.

The CDR3 region has the DNA TGCAGCGTAGACAGGTCCCCTGGGGACGAGCAGTACTTC. Translation gives CSVDRSPGDEQYF. The genes are TRBV29-1 and TRBJ2-7; maybe TRBD1 (6 bases). Per germline, CDR1 SQVTM and CDR2 ANQGSEA. This CDR3 region has 13 residues. Deletions cut 6 bases from V and 5 bases from J, with 17 bases between.

The chain uses TRBV4-1 and TRBJ2-3; D is unresolved. Germline V CDR1 and CDR2: MGHRA, YSYEKL. The V end lost 4 bases, the J end lost 3 bases, and 14 bases lay between the germline ends. The CDR3 length is 15 residues. The CDR3 DNA reads as TGCGCCAGCAGCCTTGGGCAAAGCCCGACAGATACGCAGTATTTT. This sequence encodes CASSLGQSPTDTQYF.